Sequencing of this TCR beta chain was carried out in a study of cytomegalovirus exposure and HLA in healthy donors. Across the study: Among the 398 genotyped donors, more than 70% were placed in the Caucasian-associated ancestry cluster.

PCR used 60 Vbeta primers and 13 Jbeta primers. The method was immunoSEQ multiplex PCR; TCRdb's version includes in-frame clones alone and lacks a portion of them. The table lists 100,000 to 150,000 clones, more than 75% of them singletons, with roughly a tenth in the top ten. This CDR3 comprises 15 residues. V lost 1 base and J lost 5; bases outside the gene matches: 5. Germline lookup yields CDR1 SGHVS and CDR2 FQNEAQ. V is TRBV7-8 and J is TRBJ2-5; 9 nucleotides match TRBD1. Sample: PBMCs. The origin of this receptor is a man aged 25 to 40 in good health and CMV-seropositive. CDR3 protein: CASSLGDRAGETQYF. CDR3 DNA: TGTGCCAGCAGCTTAGGGGACAGGGCAGGGGAGACCCAGTACTTC.